The TCR beta chain described here comes from a study of memory CD4+ T cells and cytomegalovirus serostatus. Single viable CD3+CD4+CD8-CD45RO+ cells were sorted as the memory CD4+ T cells. The assay was immunoSEQ multiplex PCR, and TCRdb's table has in-frame clones only and misses some. The profile shows about 27,000 clones, about 80% of them singletons. Trimming cost V 5 bases and J 1 base; bases outside gene matches: 8. This CDR3 is 16 amino acids long. The germline CDR1 and CDR2 sequences are SEHNR and FQNEAQ (reference sequence). The source material was memory CD4+ T cells from blood. The TCR originated in an adult in good health and CMV-seronegative. The V gene is TRBV7-9, the J gene TRBJ2-3, with 8 bases lining up with TRBD2. CDR3 loop: CASSPPRAGGTDTQYF. CDR3 sequence (DNA): TGTGCCAGCAGCCCCCCCCGAGCGGGGGGCACAGATACGCAGTATTTT.